A selection of T cell receptor beta chains follows, all from one sample in a study of human T cells and chemical hapten exposure. A single record per CDR3 protein comes from TCRdb applying MiXCR to the RACE reads. Of more than 85,000 distinct CDR3 sequences in the sample, 8.5% to 9% were seen once. The specimen comprised whole blood, sampled in connection with sensitization to the hapten diphenylcyclopropenone (DPC). Every receptor here comes from a man aged 40-49 years with alopecia areata. Some clones in this sample may be carry-over from other donors' samples. CDR3s include the opening cysteine and the closing phenylalanine or tryptophan. A D gene is named only where the DNA matches it firmly. The size entry is marked missing in some rows and otherwise reads once, few, many or a size class.

clone size	CDR3 length	V gene	D gene	J gene	CDR3 protein	CDR3 DNA
-	12	TRBV6-5	-	TRBJ2-5	CASSYDWETQYF	TGTGCCAGCAGTTACGACTGGGAGACCCAGTACTTC
few	14	TRBV24-1	TRBD1	TRBJ2-2	CATSDPTGVGELFF	TGTGCCACCAGTGACCCGACAGGGGTCGGGGAGCTGTTTTTT
few	16	TRBV11-3	-	TRBJ2-3	CASSLKLAGNTDTQYF	TGTGCCAGCAGCTTAAAACTAGCAGGAAACACAGATACGCAGTATTTT
many	13	TRBV7-2	-	TRBJ1-5	CASSRDRAWPQHF	TGTGCCAGCAGCCGAGACCGAGCATGGCCCCAGCATTTT
few	16	TRBV14	TRBD2	TRBJ2-5	CASSQGERAGEETQYF	TGTGCCAGCAGCCAAGGAGAGCGAGCGGGAGAAGAGACCCAGTACTTC
many	14	TRBV30	TRBD1	TRBJ1-1	CAWRGRDSRNEAFF	TGTGCCTGGAGAGGGAGGGACAGCAGGAACGAAGCTTTCTTT
few	13	TRBV7-9	-	TRBJ2-1	CASSLAGLNEQFF	TGTGCCAGCAGCTTAGCGGGGTTGAATGAGCAGTTCTTC
-	14	TRBV20-1	-	TRBJ1-1	CSASSGLGNTEAFF	TGCAGTGCTAGTTCAGGGCTTGGGAACACTGAAGCTTTCTTT
many	12	TRBV12-3/TRBV12-4	-	TRBJ1-2	CASRRTDDGYTF	TGTGCCAGCAGGAGGACGGACGATGGCTACACCTTC
many	15	TRBV5-1	TRBD2	TRBJ2-7	CASSPDGTSVYEQYF	TGCGCCAGCAGCCCCGACGGGACTAGCGTATACGAGCAGTACTTC
few	15	TRBV5-6	-	TRBJ1-2	CASSLGWDVNYGYTF	TGTGCCAGCAGCCTTGGATGGGACGTAAACTATGGCTACACCTTC
many	13	TRBV7-3	TRBD2	TRBJ2-7	CASSSREGYEQYF	TGTGCCAGCAGTTCGAGGGAGGGATACGAGCAGTACTTC
few	14	TRBV3-1	-	TRBJ1-6	CASSQGTGRSPLHF	TGTGCCAGCAGCCAAGGGACGGGACGTTCACCCCTCCACTTT
-	12	TRBV20-1	-	TRBJ2-5	CSAIDYQETQYF	TGCAGTGCTATAGACTACCAAGAGACCCAGTACTTC
many	15	TRBV6-2/TRBV6-3	TRBD1	TRBJ2-3	CASSRTGPPTDTQYF	TGTGCCAGCAGTCGGACAGGGCCACCCACAGATACGCAGTATTTT
few	15	TRBV4-2	-	TRBJ2-2	CASSQALGETGELFF	TGTGCCAGCAGCCAGGCCCTGGGGGAAACCGGGGAGCTGTTTTTT
-	13	TRBV28	-	TRBJ1-2	CATRFGISYGYTF	TGTGCCACTCGCTTTGGGATCTCATATGGCTACACCTTC
-	13	TRBV3-1	-	TRBJ2-3	CASSQAWTSTQYF	TGTGCCAGCAGCCAAGCTTGGACGAGTACGCAGTATTTT
-	11	TRBV6-5	-	TRBJ2-7	CASSYADEQYF	TGTGCCAGCAGTTACGCGGACGAGCAGTACTTC
few	13	TRBV19	-	TRBJ2-3	CASSIGQWDTQYF	TGTGCCAGTAGTATAGGGCAGTGGGATACGCAGTATTTT
-	14	TRBV7-9	-	TRBJ1-5	CASSLASGNQPQHF	TGTGCCAGCAGCTTAGCCAGCGGCAATCAGCCCCAGCATTTT
few	15	TRBV12-3/TRBV12-4	-	TRBJ2-6	CASSFAGSGANVLTF	TGTGCCAGCAGTTTTGCAGGCTCTGGGGCCAACGTCCTGACTTTC
-	14	TRBV12-3/TRBV12-4	-	TRBJ2-5	CASSLGAGQETQYF	TGTGCCAGCAGTTTAGGGGCAGGGCAAGAGACCCAGTACTTC
many	14	TRBV2	-	TRBJ2-7	CASVERPSSYEQYF	TGTGCCAGCGTCGAGCGGCCGAGCTCCTACGAGCAGTACTTC
-	16	TRBV27	TRBD2	TRBJ2-3	CASSLRGSRSTDTQYF	TGTGCCAGCAGCCTTCGCGGGAGTAGGTCAACAGATACGCAGTATTTT
-	14	TRBV12-3/TRBV12-4	-	TRBJ2-3	CASSLALNSDTQYF	TGTGCCAGCAGTTTAGCTCTAAACTCAGATACGCAGTATTTT
few	15	TRBV7-6	-	TRBJ2-2	CASSYGTGNTGELFF	TGTGCCAGCAGCTATGGGACGGGAAACACCGGGGAGCTGTTTTTT
many	16	TRBV3-1	-	TRBJ2-5	CASSQPAIAHQETQYF	TGTGCCAGCAGCCAACCGGCCATAGCGCACCAAGAGACCCAGTACTTC
few	15	TRBV29-1	-	TRBJ2-4	CSVGSGLGGKNIQYF	TGCAGCGTTGGGTCGGGGTTGGGGGGCAAAAACATTCAGTACTTC
-	16	TRBV7-2	-	TRBJ2-2	CASSLVVTAGTGELFF	TGTGCCAGCAGCTTAGTTGTCACGGCGGGAACCGGGGAGCTGTTTTTT
-	15	TRBV5-1	TRBD1	TRBJ2-3	CASSLQGARADTQYF	TGCGCCAGCAGCTTGCAGGGGGCGCGCGCAGATACGCAGTATTTT
many	12	TRBV20-1	-	TRBJ1-2	CSARGSAYGYTF	TGCAGTGCTCGTGGGTCTGCCTATGGCTACACCTTC
-	19	TRBV21-1	-	TRBJ1-4	CASSKGHRCGQTTNEKLFF	TGTGCCAGCAGCAAAGGGCACAGGTGCGGACAAACAACTAATGAAAAACTGTTTTTT
few	17	TRBV27	-	TRBJ2-3	CASSLSSGSTLTDTQYF	TGTGCCAGCAGCCTATCGTCGGGGTCGACCCTCACAGATACGCAGTATTTT
many	12	TRBV7-2	-	TRBJ1-4	CASSLSPEKLFF	TGTGCCAGCAGCTTATCCCCCGAAAAACTGTTTTTT
few	14	TRBV29-1	-	TRBJ2-5	CSTHWGAVSETQYF	TGCAGCACCCACTGGGGAGCGGTTTCAGAGACCCAGTACTTC
many	15	TRBV29-1	TRBD2	TRBJ2-3	CSVDGVAGGTDTQYF	TGCAGCGTTGATGGGGTTGCGGGAGGCACAGATACGCAGTATTTT
many	15	TRBV3-1	TRBD1	TRBJ2-3	CASSLAGTDTDTQYF	TGTGCCAGCAGCCTGGCCGGGACAGACACAGATACGCAGTATTTT
-	16	TRBV4-3	-	TRBJ2-7	CASSQSYRVSSYEQYF	TGCGCCAGCAGCCAATCGTACAGGGTAAGCTCCTACGAGCAGTACTTC
few	16	TRBV6-5	TRBD2	TRBJ2-3	CASSRAGTSATDTQYF	TGTGCCAGCAGTCGTGCCGGGACTAGCGCCACAGATACGCAGTATTTT
-	13	TRBV20-1	-	TRBJ1-3	CSARLASGNTIYF	TGCAGTGCTAGACTGGCCTCTGGAAACACCATATATTTT
-	13	TRBV18	-	TRBJ2-1	CASSPTSHNEQFF	TGTGCCAGCTCACCGACTAGTCACAATGAGCAGTTCTTC
few	14	TRBV5-1	TRBD1	TRBJ1-5	CASSSGQENQPQHF	TGCGCCAGCAGCTCAGGACAGGAGAATCAGCCCCAGCATTTT
many	15	TRBV2	-	TRBJ2-6	CASSDTGLWANVLTF	TGTGCCAGCAGTGACACCGGTCTCTGGGCCAACGTCCTGACTTTC
few	16	TRBV5-1	-	TRBJ1-1	CASTGSSVGAGTEAFF	TGCGCCAGTACTGGGTCTTCGGTTGGGGCAGGGACTGAAGCTTTCTTT
few	16	TRBV28	TRBD1	TRBJ1-2	CASRTGGGGITYGYTF	TGTGCCAGCAGGACAGGGGGCGGGGGGATAACCTATGGCTACACCTTC
few	15	TRBV7-2	-	TRBJ2-3	CASSLGVRVTDTQYF	TGTGCCAGCAGCTTAGGGGTTCGGGTGACAGATACGCAGTATTTT
many	20	TRBV4-2	TRBD2	TRBJ2-2	CASSQAGTSSAQGPTGELFF	TGTGCCAGCAGCCAAGCCGGGACTAGCTCTGCCCAGGGCCCGACCGGGGAGCTGTTTTTT
few	14	TRBV6-6	-	TRBJ1-4	CASSYVREGEKLFF	TGTGCCAGCAGTTACGTCAGGGAGGGGGAAAAACTGTTTTTT
-	16	TRBV4-3	TRBD2	TRBJ2-5	CASSQDLGLGGETQYF	TGCGCCAGCAGCCAAGATCTGGGACTAGGGGGGGAGACCCAGTACTTC
-	17	TRBV13	-	TRBJ2-3	CASSFSLGAETTDTQYF	TGTGCCAGCAGCTTCTCTCTCGGGGCGGAAACTACAGATACGCAGTATTTT
many	17	TRBV5-4	TRBD2	TRBJ2-3	CASSLDGTSGRADTQYF	TGTGCCAGCAGCTTGGACGGGACTAGCGGGAGGGCAGATACGCAGTATTTT
few	15	TRBV12-3/TRBV12-4	TRBD2	TRBJ2-5	CASSLIGTRQETQYF	TGTGCCAGCAGTTTAATCGGGACTAGACAAGAGACCCAGTACTTC
few	15	TRBV6-4	TRBD1	TRBJ2-2	CASSDGQGDTGELFF	TGTGCCAGCAGTGACGGGCAGGGGGACACCGGGGAGCTGTTTTTT
few	14	TRBV12-3/TRBV12-4	TRBD1	TRBJ2-5	CASSFGDRQETQYF	TGTGCCAGCAGTTTTGGGGACAGACAAGAGACCCAGTACTTC
-	12	TRBV7-8	-	TRBJ1-1	CASSLWRTEAFF	TGTGCCAGCAGCTTATGGCGTACTGAAGCTTTCTTT
-	16	TRBV7-8	TRBD2	TRBJ2-4	CASSSGLAVAKNIQYF	TGTGCCAGCAGCTCGGGACTAGCGGTAGCCAAAAACATTCAGTACTTC
many	14	TRBV7-2	-	TRBJ2-3	CASSRDWGTDTQYF	TGTGCCAGCAGCCGCGACTGGGGCACAGATACGCAGTATTTT
few	15	TRBV19	-	TRBJ1-5	CASSIRGSSNQPQHF	TGTGCCAGTAGTATAAGGGGTTCGAGCAATCAGCCCCAGCATTTT